A single sample gave rise to the 3 T cell receptor beta chains below, sequenced in a study of radiation and T cells in renal cell carcinoma. The treatment is: treatment-naive control, cytoreductive nephrectomy. Profiled with immunoSEQ multiplex PCR; TCRdb holds only in-frame clones, not every one. Among approximately 13,000 clones listed, 57% were seen once. The source material was tumor tissue, sampled from a patient whose treatment was nephrectomy without radiotherapy. These receptors were collected from a middle-aged man with renal cell carcinoma.

The chain employs TRBV19 and TRBJ2-5; 7 nucleotides agree with TRBD1. With the DNA end fitting TRBJ2-7 better, the J assignment may be wrong. The CDR3 is 15 amino acids. Germline V gene sequence: CDR1 LNHDA, CDR2 SQIVND (reference sequence). CDR3 loop: CASSPRSGTAYEQYF. CDR3 in DNA: TGTGCCAGTAGTCCACGCTCCGGGACAGCCTACGAGCAGTACTTC.

The chain couples TRBV2 to TRBJ2-7; D possibly matches TRBD1 or TRBD2 (5 bases each). Trimming took off 6 bases at V and 0 bases at J, with 12 bases between the two ends. The CDR3 length is 14 residues. Germline V gene data show CDR1 as SNHLY and CDR2 as FYNNEI. The CDR3, as DNA: TGTGCCAGCAGGACCGGGACGGTCTCCTACGAGCAGTACTTC. This encodes CASRTGTVSYEQYF.

The chain employs TRBV14 and TRBJ1-4, with 10 bases identical to TRBD1. V was clipped by 3 bases and J by 11 bases; unmatched bases: 12. Germline lookup yields CDR1 SGHDN and CDR2 FVKESK. The CDR3 is made up of 16 amino acids. CDR3 region: CASSQAIGQGGKKLFF. CDR3 DNA sequence: TGTGCCAGCAGCCAGGCGATCGGACAGGGGGGGAAGAAACTGTTTTTT.